The clone carrying this T cell receptor beta chain was observed a few times. What it recognizes is unknown. This entry belongs to a study of human T cells and chemical hapten exposure. Study-wide points: DPC sensitization did not alter TCRs above 1 in 1000 frequency.

Time point in this sample: patch test 1, 2 weeks after DPC sensitization. Regarding treatment: therapeutic diphenylcyclopropenone sensitization with weekly scalp DPC. One entry per CDR3 protein, called by TCRdb with MiXCR from the RACE reads. This table has about 340,000 distinct CDR3 sequences, around 6.9% appearing once. V shed 1 base and J shed 5 bases, with 18 bases lying between them. The CDR3 extends over 15 amino acids. The germline CDR1 and CDR2 sequences are SQVTM and ANQGSEA. The rearrangement links TRBV29-1 to TRBJ2-7, with D tentatively TRBD1 (6 bases). This TCR derives from a woman aged 18-29 years with alopecia areata. Some clones in this sample may be carry-over from other donors' samples. The specimen was whole blood, collected in connection with sensitization to the hapten diphenylcyclopropenone (DPC). The CDR3 nucleotides read TGCAGCGTTGAAGGTAGTCGGGACACAGAAAACGAGCAGTACTTC. It is translated as CSVEGSRDTENEQYF.